The T cell receptor beta chain under discussion was sequenced for a study of cytomegalovirus exposure and HLA in healthy donors. Study information: Approximately 77 million unique TCRs from HLA-typed donors were held in an early release of data.

Study-level points and caveats: Many donors carried some public TCRs, although rarity characterized most TCR sequences. As a later analysis revealed, most CMV-associated TCR beta chains appeared HLA-restricted.

The CDR3 runs 12 residues. PCR employed 60 Vbeta and 13 Jbeta primers. In the original analysis: It was a later analysis that counted tens of millions of unique TCR beta chains, of which some 10 million were shared. Profiled with immunoSEQ multiplex PCR; TCRdb holds only in-frame clones, not every one. V, J and clone size are those of that table, while D and trimming were read from the DNA. Of approximately 150,000 clones detected, around 78% appear once; the ten largest clones hold around 1.5%. This clone was seen a handful of times. The antigen remains unidentified. The V and J genes are TRBV12-2 and TRBJ2-7; TRBD1 is the table's D call, not checked against the DNA. TRBV12-2 is recorded as a pseudogene. Sequencing was done on a sample of PBMCs. This receptor was taken from a woman aged 18-30 years in good health and CMV-seronegative. In DNA, the CDR3 is TGTGCAAGTCGCTTGACATCCTACGAGCAGTACTTC. Encoded protein: CASRLTSYEQYF.